These T cell receptor beta chains were read from a single sample in a study of T cells in tumors after PD-1 blockade. Generated by immunoSEQ multiplex PCR, the TCRdb table keeps only in-frame clones and is missing some. The repertoire holds about 63,000 clones, with roughly 70% as singletons. Sequenced material: PBMCs, taken after anti-PD-1 treatment. These receptors were obtained from a human donor with basal cell carcinoma. The CDR3 runs from the conserved cysteine through the conserved F or W. D genes are given only for firm matches. Size values are once, few and many counts, or a class for expanded clones, and some rows have none.

d_gene,v_gene,j_gene,abundance,CDR3aa,CDR3nt
NA,TRBV3-1/TRBV3-2,TRBJ2-5,NA,CASSQGDKTDF,TGTGCCAGCAGCCAAGGGGACAAAACGGACTTC
NA,TRBV19,TRBJ2-7,medium-sized,CASRWGDYEQYF,TGTGCCAGTAGGTGGGGGGACTACGAGCAGTACTTC
NA,TRBV25-1,TRBJ2-6,NA,CASSDRVGANVLTF,TGTGCCAGCAGTGATAGGGTTGGGGCCAACGTCCTGACTTTC
TRBD1,TRBV5-6,TRBJ2-7,NA,CASSLAGTGVGEQYF,TGTGCCAGCAGCTTGGCAGGGACAGGGGTGGGAGAGCAGTACTTC
TRBD2,TRBV3-1/TRBV3-2,TRBJ2-1,NA,CASSQAPTSGTYNEQFF,TGTGCCAGCAGCCAAGCCCCGACTAGCGGTACTTACAATGAGCAGTTCTTC
NA,TRBV5-1,TRBJ1-4,NA,CASRLGFGATNEKLFF,TGCGCCAGCAGGCTCGGGTTTGGCGCAACTAATGAAAAACTGTTTTTT
TRBD2,TRBV28,TRBJ2-3,NA,CASSPNLRTSGGTDTQYF,TGTGCCAGCAGTCCCAACCTGAGGACTAGCGGGGGGACAGATACGCAGTATTTT
NA,TRBV27,TRBJ2-7,NA,CASSLGRGPSYEQYF,TGTGCCAGCAGTTTAGGGCGGGGGCCCTCCTACGAGCAGTACTTC
NA,TRBV7-2,TRBJ2-7,NA,CASSLVKTALYEQYF,TGTGCCAGCAGCTTAGTCAAGACAGCTCTCTACGAGCAGTACTTC
TRBD1,TRBV30,TRBJ2-2,NA,CAWSVQGAGELFF,TGTGCCTGGAGTGTACAGGGGGCCGGGGAGCTGTTTTTT
NA,TRBV6-1,TRBJ2-7,few,CASSENNRMYEQYF,TGTGCCAGCAGTGAAAATAACCGAATGTACGAGCAGTACTTC
NA,TRBV11-3,TRBJ2-2,NA,CASSLEGKWGFNTGELFF,TGTGCCAGCAGCTTAGAAGGGAAGTGGGGCTTCAACACCGGGGAGCTGTTTTTT
TRBD2,TRBV5-1,TRBJ2-3,NA,CASSRAGADTQYF,TGCGCCAGCAGCCGAGCGGGGGCAGATACGCAGTATTTT
NA,TRBV5-4,TRBJ2-3,NA,CASSFAGLSTDTQYF,TGTGCCAGCAGCTTTGCGGGTCTAAGCACAGATACGCAGTATTTT
NA,TRBV29-1,TRBJ1-1,NA,CSVERSLYADTEAFF,TGCAGCGTTGAGCGAAGTCTCTATGCGGACACTGAAGCTTTCTTT
TRBD2,TRBV6-1,TRBJ2-5,NA,CASSDWRGAQQETQYF,TGTGCCAGCAGTGATTGGCGGGGGGCCCAACAAGAGACCCAGTACTTC
NA,TRBV7-8,TRBJ2-5,NA,CASSLEGTGFGETQYF,TGTGCCAGCAGCTTAGAGGGTACAGGGTTTGGAGAGACCCAGTACTTC
NA,TRBV21-1,TRBJ1-5,NA,CAPPGTGIGQPQHF,TGTGCCCCCCCCGGGACCGGGATTGGTCAGCCCCAGCATTTT
NA,TRBV29-1,TRBJ1-2,NA,CSVEAPGAGYGYTF,TGCAGCGTTGAAGCCCCGGGGGCCGGCTATGGCTACACCTTC
NA,TRBV6-7,TRBJ2-1,once,CASSYSQEGPIISGQFF,TGTGCCAGCAGTTACTCGCAGGAGGGACCTATAATCAGTGGGCAGTTCTTC
NA,TRBV5-8,TRBJ2-2,once,CASGYPPGKYTGELFF,TGTGCCAGCGGCTACCCTCCGGGGAAATACACCGGGGAGCTGTTTTTT
TRBD1,TRBV18,TRBJ2-7,NA,CASSPKMGSQGAGEQYF,TGTGCCAGCTCACCAAAAATGGGGTCACAGGGGGCCGGCGAGCAGTACTTC
NA,TRBV6-5,TRBJ1-1,NA,CATTVLDTEAFF,TGTGCTACCACAGTTTTGGACACTGAAGCTTTCTTT
TRBD1,TRBV6-5,TRBJ1-4,NA,CASSPGDRDGEKLFF,TGTGCCAGCAGCCCAGGGGACAGGGACGGTGAAAAACTGTTTTTT
NA,TRBV18,TRBJ2-3,NA,CASSRGGPSDTQYF,TGTGCCAGCTCACGGGGGGGCCCCTCAGATACGCAGTATTTT
TRBD2,TRBV7-9,TRBJ2-7,NA,CASSSTSGDYEQYF,TGTGCCAGCAGCTCCACTAGCGGGGACTACGAGCAGTACTTC
NA,TRBV6-5,TRBJ1-1,NA,CASSLNRGSTEAFF,TGTGCCAGCAGTTTAAATAGGGGCAGCACTGAAGCTTTCTTT
TRBD1,TRBV5-1,TRBJ2-7,NA,CASRTPGQGYEQYF,TGCGCCAGCAGGACACCGGGACAGGGCTACGAGCAGTACTTC
NA,TRBV30,TRBJ1-2,NA,CAWSVRGFGYTF,TGTGCCTGGAGTGTACGGGGGTTTGGCTACACCTTC
TRBD2,TRBV6-4,TRBJ2-3,NA,CASSERGSTDTQYF,TGTGCCAGCAGTGAGCGGGGGAGCACAGATACGCAGTATTTT
TRBD1,TRBV24-1,TRBJ1-3,NA,CATSDRDSSGNTIYF,TGTGCCACCAGTGACCGGGACAGCTCTGGAAACACCATATATTTT
TRBD1,TRBV5-1,TRBJ1-2,NA,CASSKGQGAYGYTF,TGCGCCAGCAGCAAAGGACAGGGGGCCTATGGCTACACCTTC
NA,TRBV30,TRBJ2-5,few,CAWSPGLYEETQYF,TGTGCCTGGAGTCCCGGGCTATACGAAGAGACCCAGTACTTC
NA,TRBV15,TRBJ1-5,NA,CATSRGGPAQPQHF,TGTGCCACCAGCAGAGGAGGGCCAGCCCAGCCCCAGCATTTT
TRBD1,TRBV5-1,TRBJ1-1,NA,CASSLTGMWNTEAFF,TGCGCCAGCTCCCTGACAGGGATGTGGAACACTGAAGCTTTCTTT
NA,TRBV10-3,TRBJ1-1,many,CAISEDSFEAFF,TGTGCCATCAGCGAGGACAGCTTTGAAGCTTTCTTT
TRBD1,TRBV2,TRBJ2-7,NA,CASSAVVRDRGLYEQYF,TGTGCCAGCAGCGCCGTGGTCCGGGACAGGGGCCTCTACGAGCAGTACTTC
TRBD1,TRBV6-6,TRBJ1-4,once,CASIRTGQINEKLFF,TGTGCCAGCATTCGCACGGGACAGATAAATGAAAAACTGTTTTTT
TRBD1,TRBV2,TRBJ1-1,NA,CASSDSWDRNTEAFF,TGTGCCAGCAGTGATTCGTGGGACAGGAACACTGAAGCTTTCTTT
TRBD1,TRBV4-1,TRBJ2-7,NA,CASSHPTGGKVYEQYF,TGCGCCAGCAGCCACCCTACAGGGGGCAAGGTCTACGAGCAGTACTTC
NA,TRBV30,TRBJ1-5,NA,CAWSARDHQPQHF,TGTGCCTGGAGTGCTCGGGATCATCAGCCCCAGCATTTT
TRBD1,TRBV3-1/TRBV3-2,TRBJ1-2,NA,CASSPRDRRSYGYTF,TGTGCCAGCAGCCCCCGGGACAGGAGATCCTATGGCTACACCTTC
NA,TRBV9,TRBJ1-2,NA,CASSVGVDHYGYTF,TGTGCCAGCAGCGTAGGCGTAGACCACTATGGCTACACCTTC
NA,TRBV12-3/TRBV12-4,TRBJ2-2,NA,CASRAYRGELFF,TGTGCCAGCAGGGCTTACAGGGGGGAGCTGTTTTTT
TRBD1,TRBV28,TRBJ2-7,NA,CASSFPRTGSTYEQYF,TGTGCCAGCAGTTTCCCCAGGACAGGGTCGACGTACGAGCAGTACTTC
TRBD2,TRBV11-1,TRBJ2-7,NA,CASSLKRGPYEQYF,TGTGCCAGCAGCTTAAAGCGGGGACCCTACGAGCAGTACTTC
NA,TRBV10-1,TRBJ1-3,NA,CPQVYSGNTIYF,TGTCCCCAGGTTTACTCTGGAAACACCATATATTTT
NA,TRBV7-6,TRBJ1-5,NA,CASSLEAVNQPQHF,TGTGCCAGCAGCTTAGAAGCAGTTAATCAGCCCCAGCATTTT
TRBD1,TRBV3-1/TRBV3-2,TRBJ1-4,few,CASSLRTGGNEKLFF,TGTGCCAGCAGCCTCCGGACAGGGGGCAATGAAAAACTGTTTTTT
TRBD1,TRBV7-8,TRBJ2-5,NA,CASSLHTLRDSEETQYF,TGTGCCAGCAGCTTACACACCCTCCGGGACAGCGAAGAGACCCAGTACTTC
NA,TRBV5-4,TRBJ1-2,few,CASSLRGDYGYTF,TGTGCCAGCAGCCTCAGGGGAGACTATGGCTACACCTTC
TRBD1,TRBV30,TRBJ1-4,NA,CAWMWSAGGYEKLFF,TGTGCCTGGATGTGGTCGGCAGGGGGATACGAAAAACTGTTTTTT